The 6 T cell receptor beta chains reported below all come from one sample, sequenced in a study of T cell repertoires in cytomegalovirus infection. One entry per CDR3 protein, called by TCRdb with MiXCR from the reads. Of 100,000 to 150,000 distinct CDR3 sequences in the sample, 8.8% were seen once. Sequencing used PBMCs. These receptors came from a human donor in good health (CMV status not recorded). Some clones in this sample may be carry-over from other donors' samples.

This rearrangement joins TRBV7-9 to TRBJ2-5, with D possibly matching TRBD1 (5 bases). The CDR3 totals 17 residues. Trimming removed 4 bases from V and 4 bases from J, with 22 bases in between. The germline V gene encodes CDR1 SEHNR and CDR2 FQNEAQ (reference sequence). The CDR3 region has the DNA TGTGCCAGCAGCTCCCTTGAGACGGACAAGTACGGAGAGACCCAGTACTTC. The encoded protein is CASSSLETDKYGETQYF.

This clonotype has more than one count but fewer than ten. The V call is TRBV28, the J call TRBJ2-1; a possible D gene is TRBD1 (9 bases). CDR3 length equals 17 residues. V gave up 8 bases and J gave up 2 bases, with 22 bases separating them. CDR1 and CDR2 from the germline V gene are MDHEN and SYDVKM. The CDR3 DNA sequence: TGTGCCAGCGCCCAACCGGGACAGGGACTAGCCTACAATGAGCAGTTCTTC. Translation gives CASAQPGQGLAYNEQFF.

In its sample, this clonotype was seen many times. The junction departs from the called germline gene at one end, perhaps through a read error. The genes are TRBV5-1 and TRBJ1-4, with D unresolved. Germline CDR1 is SGHRS and CDR2 is YFSETQ. The CDR3 is made up of 14 amino acids. CDR3 sequence reads: CASTLDLTNEKLFF. The CDR3 region has the DNA TGCGCCAGCACCTTGGATCTAACTAATGAAAAACTGTTTTTT. The complete variable domain, with remaining parts taken from reference TRBV5-1 and TRBJ1-4, reads KAGVTQTPRYLIKTRGQQVTLSCSPISGHRSVSWYQQTPGQGLQFLFEYFSETQRNKGNFPGRFSGRQFSNSRSEMNVSTLELGDSALYLCASTLDLTNEKLFFGSGTQLSVL.

J is TRBJ2-1 and V is TRBV20-1; 8 nucleotides line up with TRBD2. J lost 0 bases, V lost 3 bases, and 7 bases had no gene match. CDR3 length equals 16 residues. Germline V lookup: CDR1 DFQATT, CDR2 SNEGSKA (reference sequence). CDR3 amino acids: CSARGSGASSYNEQFF. The CDR3 region has the DNA TGCAGTGCTAGGGGTAGCGGGGCAAGCTCCTACAATGAGCAGTTCTTC.

This clonotype was recorded at least ten times. The DNA of the CDR3 is TGTGCCAGCAGTTCCGGGGAACCCGGCTCCTACGAGCAGTACTTC. As protein: CASSSGEPGSYEQYF. The chain couples TRBV7-9 to TRBJ2-7, with D possibly matching TRBD2 (5 bases). The CDR3 consists of 15 residues. The V end lost 6 bases, the J end lost 0 bases, and 15 bases lay between the germline ends. Germline V gene lookup returns CDR1 SEHNR and CDR2 FQNEAQ (reference sequence).

This clonotype was seen repeatedly, ten times or more. This chain uses TRBV28 with TRBJ2-7; 7 nucleotides line up with TRBD2. Trimming took 4 bases from V and 3 from J; bases not matched to a gene: 9. Per germline, CDR1 MDHEN and CDR2 SYDVKM. The CDR3 contains 15 residues. The CDR3 DNA reads as TGTGCCAGCAGTTCTAGTAAGCGGGGAATCTACGAGCAGTACTTC. It yields the protein CASSSSKRGIYEQYF.